This T cell receptor beta chain was captured by sequencing in a study of blood T cells in healthy people across ages. Study-level points and caveats: Significant beta diversity loss was already apparent by age approximately 36, declining roughly linearly. Estimated diversity across one million T cells was deemed an underestimate.

The draw of peripheral blood yielded ten milliliters from each donor. Extraction yielded at least 5 micrograms of total RNA per sample. Through a sample-barcoded 5' primer and a J-beta primer mix, a second PCR was run for roughly 6 to 12 cycles. TCRdb independently ran MiXCR on the 5' RACE reads; one entry per CDR3 protein. The sample lists 590,000 or so distinct CDR3 sequences; approximately 30% were seen once. This clonotype came up many times. Its antigen is undetermined. The sequencing input was blood. This receptor was obtained from a woman of 80 years or more in good health.

DNA for the CDR3: TGCAGTGCTAGTGGGGGGCCTGGGGAGACCCAGTACTTC. It codes for CSASGGPGETQYF. V is TRBV20-1 and J is TRBJ2-5, with D perhaps given as TRBD1 or TRBD2 (6 bases each). Trimming pared 3 bases from V and 5 bases from J, leaving 13 bases between. CDR3 length: 13 residues. Germline V gene lookup returns CDR1 DFQATT and CDR2 SNEGSKA (reference sequence).